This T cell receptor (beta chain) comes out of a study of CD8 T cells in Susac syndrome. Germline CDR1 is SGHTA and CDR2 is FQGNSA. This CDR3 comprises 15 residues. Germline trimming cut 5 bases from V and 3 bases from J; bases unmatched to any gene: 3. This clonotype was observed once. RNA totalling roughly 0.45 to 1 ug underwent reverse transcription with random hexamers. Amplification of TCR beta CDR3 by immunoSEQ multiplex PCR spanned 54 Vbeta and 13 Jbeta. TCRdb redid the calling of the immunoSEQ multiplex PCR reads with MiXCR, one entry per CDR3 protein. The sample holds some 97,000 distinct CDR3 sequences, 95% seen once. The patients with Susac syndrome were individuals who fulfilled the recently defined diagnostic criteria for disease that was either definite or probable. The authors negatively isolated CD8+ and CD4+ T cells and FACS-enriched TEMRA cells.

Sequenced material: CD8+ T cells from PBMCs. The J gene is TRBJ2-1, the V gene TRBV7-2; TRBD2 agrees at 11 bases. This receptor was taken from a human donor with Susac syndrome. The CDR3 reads CASSTGTSGYNEQFF. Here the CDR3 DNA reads TGTGCCAGCAGCACCGGGACTAGCGGCTACAATGAGCAGTTCTTC.